This entry lists 2 T cell receptor beta chains sequenced from one sample in a study of Ad26.COV2.S vaccination and SARS-CoV-2 variants. TCRdb keeps only in-frame clones here, not all; method: immunoSEQ multiplex PCR. Of about 350,000 clones detected, about 89% appear once; the ten largest clones hold around 5.3%. As for treatment: roughly 18 received Ad26.COV2.S at low or high dose, single or two shots; 5 received placebo; per-sample allocation not given. Each sample was drawn 63 days after the first injection (of vaccine or placebo). The material sequenced was peripheral blood, taken in a trial of Ad26.COV2.S vaccine versus placebo. The receptors were sampled from a person between 18 and 60 years old who received the Ad26.COV2.S COVID-19 vaccine or a placebo.

The chain has TRBV6-4 and TRBJ2-1; TRBD2 matches at 14 bases. V shed 4 bases and J 5 bases; nucleotides not matched to a gene: 10. Germline assignment: CDR1 MRHNA and CDR2 SNTAGT. CDR3 length: 18 amino acids. The CDR3 sequence: CASSGATSGRGGDNEQFF. In DNA, the CDR3 is TGTGCCAGCAGTGGCGCGACTAGCGGGAGGGGGGGTGACAATGAGCAGTTCTTC.

This chain uses TRBV5-1 with TRBJ2-7; D gene unclear. The CDR3 sequence is 13 residues long. Germline V lookup: CDR1 SGHRS, CDR2 YFSETQ. Trimming took 0 bases from V and 2 from J, leaving 6 bases between them. CDR3: CASSLGHPYEQYF. Written as DNA, the CDR3 is TGCGCCAGCAGCTTGGGGCATCCCTACGAGCAGTACTTC.